The 12 T cell receptor beta chains below come from one sample, sequenced in a study of T cells in Graves' hyperthyroidism and ophthalmopathy. Researchers amplified the TCR beta CDR3 regions from RNA transcripts. The HTBI set primed first-round TCR CDR3 RT-PCR. TCRdb redid the calling of the multiplex PCR reads with MiXCR, one entry per CDR3 protein. The sample has more than 550,000 distinct CDR3 sequences, around 20% seen once. The sequenced sample consisted of blood. These receptors were taken from a woman between 45 and 60 years old with Graves' hyperthyroidism that later progressed to Graves' ophthalmopathy.

The rearrangement uses TRBV6-1 and TRBJ1-4, with 7 bases aligning to TRBD1. CDR3 length: 15 residues. The J segment lost 6 bases and the V segment lost 5 bases, leaving 9 bases of the junction unmatched. Germline loops: CDR1 MNHNS, CDR2 SASEGT. The CDR3 nucleotides are TGTGCCAGCAGTTTCCTGACAGGGAGGGATGAAAAACTGTTTTTT. Protein: CASSFLTGRDEKLFF.

This rearrangement joins TRBV18 to TRBJ2-1; 16 bases line up with TRBD2. This CDR3 spans 18 amino acids. J gave up 4 bases and V 6 bases, and 9 bases lay outside the gene matches. The germline V gene has CDR1 KGHSH and CDR2 LQKENI. The CDR3 DNA reads as TGTGCCAGCTCGACCGGGACTAGCGGGGGGGTACAGTACAATGAGCAGTTCTTC. Translating it yields CASSTGTSGGVQYNEQFF.

At least ten counts were recorded for this clonotype. This chain uses TRBV6-1 with TRBJ1-4, with 10 nucleotides matching TRBD1. Germline lookup yields CDR1 MNHNS and CDR2 SASEGT. The junction had 4 bases not matched to a gene; V was cut back by 5 bases and J by 4 bases. CDR3 length equals 15 residues. CDR3 coding DNA: TGTGCCAGCAGTTTGGGACAGGGGATTAATGAAAAACTGTTTTTT. This codes for CASSLGQGINEKLFF.

There are many counts of this clonotype. The V gene is TRBV12-3 or TRBV12-4, the J gene TRBJ2-7; perhaps D is TRBD1 or TRBD2 (5 bases each). Trimming removed 3 bases at V and 5 bases at J, with 17 bases between. This CDR3 has 15 amino acids. The CDR3 loop is CASSFRGTPPDEQYF. The CDR3 coding sequence is TGTGCCAGCAGTTTCAGAGGGACCCCCCCCGACGAGCAGTACTTC.

The chain is built from TRBV4-2 and TRBJ2-5; the D gene is possibly TRBD1 (6 bases). Per the germline V gene, CDR1 is LGHNA and CDR2 is YNFKEQ. The CDR3 totals 16 residues. V was clipped by 0 bases and J by 2 bases, with 13 bases between them. The chain's CDR3 is CASSQDPLGAQETQYF. The CDR3 nucleotides read TGTGCCAGCAGCCAAGATCCTCTGGGGGCTCAAGAGACCCAGTACTTC.

At least ten counts were recorded for this clonotype. The chain couples TRBV12-3 or TRBV12-4 to TRBJ2-3; 9 bases map to TRBD2. V lost 7 bases to trimming and J lost 0 bases; unmatched junction nucleotides: 8. The CDR3 is made up of 16 amino acids. In nucleotides, the CDR3 is TGTGCCAGCATCTCAGCGACTAGCGGCAGCACAGATACGCAGTATTTT. Protein: CASISATSGSTDTQYF.

This clonotype came up many times. The DNA of the CDR3 is TGTGCCAGCAGGGGCGGACAAGCCAATTCACCCCTCCACTTT. This translates into CASRGGQANSPLHF. The genes are TRBV12-3 or TRBV12-4 and TRBJ1-6; D possibly corresponds to TRBD1 (5 bases). The CDR3 extends over 14 amino acids. V dropped 6 bases and J dropped 7 bases, with 13 bases sitting between them.

This clonotype was recorded a few times. The rearrangement links TRBV15 to TRBJ2-5; 8 positions agree with TRBD1. V was pared by 0 bases and J by 4 bases, with 4 bases of the junction left unmatched. In germline, CDR1 is LNHNV, CDR2 YYDKDF (reference sequence). CDR3 length equals 15 residues. This chain's CDR3 is CATSRDRGLGETQYF. The CDR3 DNA reads as TGTGCCACCAGCAGAGACAGGGGGCTGGGAGAGACCCAGTACTTC.

This clonotype came up a few times. The chain is built from TRBV4-1 and TRBJ1-4, with D perhaps TRBD1 (5 bases). The germline V gene encodes CDR1 MGHRA and CDR2 YSYEKL. V lost 0 bases, J lost 3 bases, and 23 bases lay in between. CDR3 size: 20 residues. In nucleotides, the CDR3 is TGCGCCAGCAGCCAAGATCCCCTGCCAGGGTTGATTGTATCTAATGAAAAACTGTTTTTT. Its protein product is CASSQDPLPGLIVSNEKLFF.

The gene calls are TRBV7-3 and TRBJ2-7, with D unresolved. Trimming left V 1 base short and J 2 bases short, with 12 bases between. This CDR3 is built from 15 residues. Germline V lookup: CDR1 SGHTA, CDR2 FQGTGA. In nucleotides, the CDR3 is TGTGCCAGCAGCTTAAAGGGCGACACAACCTACGAGCAGTACTTC. Translating it yields CASSLKGDTTYEQYF. The variable domain in full, completed from reference TRBV7-3 and TRBJ2-7, reads GAGVSQTPSNKVTEKGKYVELRCDPISGHTALYWYRQSLGQGPEFLIYFQGTGAADDSGLPNDRFFAVRPEGSVSTLKIQRTERGDSAVYLCASSLKGDTTYEQYFGPGTRLTVT.

This clonotype was detected ten times or more. J is TRBJ1-5 and V is TRBV6-1, with no clear D. V was shortened by 7 bases and J by 7 bases, with 17 bases between the two germline ends. Germline V CDR1 and CDR2: MNHNS, SASEGT. The CDR3 has 14 residues. The CDR3 sequence is CASILGRVWQPQHF. CDR3 DNA sequence: TGTGCCAGCATCCTAGGGAGGGTTTGGCAGCCCCAGCATTTT.

A few counts support this clonotype. This rearrangement joins TRBV5-1 to TRBJ2-7, with D maybe TRBD1 (5 bases). Trimming cost V 0 bases and J 5 bases, with 9 bases left between them. There are 13 residues in the CDR3. Germline CDR1 is SGHRS and CDR2 is YFSETQ. CDR3 nucleotides: TGCGCCAGCAGCTTGGACAGGACCGACGAGCAGTACTTC. Amino acids: CASSLDRTDEQYF.